The present TCR beta chain was sequenced within a study of early T cells in non-severe SARS-CoV-2 infection. Study information: Unpaired chains resulted from sequencing bulk RNA of unsorted whole blood.

A remark on this clonotype: Its antigen is currently unknown.

Study-level findings and limits: Clonotype matching in VDJdb favored anti-spike CD8 responses and did not capture private and CD4 specificities.

V was clipped by 3 bases and J by 0 bases, with 12 bases between them. The CDR3 is made up of 17 amino acids. The library protocol tagged individual cDNA molecules with unique molecular identifiers. One entry per CDR3 protein results from TCRdb running MiXCR on the 5' RACE reads. The sample records around 93,000 distinct CDR3 sequences, approximately 12% being singletons. The starting material was whole blood, obtained at baseline. The clonotype comes from an adult who was a healthcare worker with PCR-confirmed SARS-CoV-2 infection or an uninfected control (not recorded which). The chain carries TRBV12-3 or TRBV12-4 and TRBJ1-6; TRBD1 might be the D (5 bases). In DNA, the CDR3 is TGTGCCAGCAGTTTTGAGGGGCAAAGCTCCTATAATTCACCCCTCCACTTT. It encodes CASSFEGQSSYNSPLHF.